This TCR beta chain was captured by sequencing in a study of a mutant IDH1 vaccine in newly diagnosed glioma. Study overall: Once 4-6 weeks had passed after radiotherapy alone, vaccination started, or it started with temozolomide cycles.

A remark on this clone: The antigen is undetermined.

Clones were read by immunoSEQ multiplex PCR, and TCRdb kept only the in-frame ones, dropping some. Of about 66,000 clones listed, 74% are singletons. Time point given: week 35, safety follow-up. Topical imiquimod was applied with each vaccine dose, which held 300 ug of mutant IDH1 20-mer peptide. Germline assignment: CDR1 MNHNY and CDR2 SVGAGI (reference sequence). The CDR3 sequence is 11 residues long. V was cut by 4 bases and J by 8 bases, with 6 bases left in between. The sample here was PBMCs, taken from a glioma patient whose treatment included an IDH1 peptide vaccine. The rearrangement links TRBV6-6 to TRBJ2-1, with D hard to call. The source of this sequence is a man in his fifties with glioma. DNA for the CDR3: TGTGCCAGCAGTTCCCTCGATGAGCAGTTCTTC. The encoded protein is CASSSLDEQFF.